These 5 T cell receptor beta chains originate from one sample sequenced in a study of cytomegalovirus exposure and HLA in healthy donors. Using immunoSEQ multiplex PCR, the repertoire was profiled, and TCRdb retains in-frame clones only, with some absent. The sample has 110,000 or so clones, more than 75% seen once. Input material: PBMCs. These receptors were obtained from a young woman in good health and CMV-seronegative.

This clone was seen once. The V and J genes are TRBV5-5 and TRBJ2-5; 10 bases are a match to TRBD2. This CDR3 has 17 amino acids. V gave up 0 bases and J gave up 1 base; unmatched junction bases: 6. The germline CDR1 and CDR2 sequences are SGHKS and YYEKEE (reference sequence). In nucleotides, the CDR3 is TGTGCCAGCAGCTTGGGGCTAGCGGGGGCGATCCAAGAGACCCAGTACTTC. This codes for CASSLGLAGAIQETQYF.

This clone was detected a few times. The chain employs TRBV5-1 and TRBJ1-2, with D perhaps TRBD1 (5 bases). The V end lost 0 bases, the J end lost 8 bases, and 17 bases lay between the germline ends. This CDR3 has 15 amino acids. CDR1 is SGHRS and CDR2 is YFSETQ in the germline V gene. CDR3 sequence (DNA): TGCGCCAGCAGCTTGGGACGGGGGAAGACGGACGGCTACACCTTC. Translated: CASSLGRGKTDGYTF. Variable domain in full (rest from reference TRBV5-1 and TRBJ1-2): KAGVTQTPRYLIKTRGQQVTLSCSPISGHRSVSWYQQTPGQGLQFLFEYFSETQRNKGNFPGRFSGRQFSNSRSEMNVSTLELGDSALYLCASSLGRGKTDGYTFGSGTRLTVV.

The chain recombines TRBV5-4 with TRBJ2-7; TRBD1 matches 9 bases. The germline CDR1 and CDR2 sequences are SGHNT and YYREEE (reference sequence). Trimming took 1 base from V and 9 from J; bases not matched to a gene: 11. The CDR3 sequence is 15 residues long. This chain's CDR3 is CASSLPPGQGVRQYF. In nucleotides, the CDR3 is TGTGCCAGCAGCTTGCCACCGGGACAGGGAGTTCGGCAGTACTTC. The whole variable domain, filled in from reference TRBV5-4 and TRBJ2-7, reads ETGVTQSPTHLIKTRGQQVTLRCSSQSGHNTVSWYQQALGQGPQFIFQYYREEENGRGNFPPRFSGLQFPNYSSELNVNALELDDSALYLCASSLPPGQGVRQYFGPGTRLTVT.

The V call is TRBV23-1, the J call TRBJ1-1; D not resolved. TRBV23-1 carries the ORF label, with uncertain function. V was clipped by 0 bases and J by 0 bases, with 5 bases between them. There are 14 residues in the CDR3. Written as DNA, the CDR3 is TGCGCCAGCAGTCAATCACGGGTGAACACTGAAGCTTTCTTT. This encodes CASSQSRVNTEAFF.

This chain joins TRBV6-4 and TRBJ2-2, with 9 bases aligning to TRBD2. CDR3 length equals 15 residues. V shed 3 bases and J 1 base; nucleotides not matched to a gene: 0. CDR1 and CDR2 (germline): MRHNA, SNTAGT. CDR3 bases: TGTGCCAGCAGTGAACTAGCGGGGAACACCGGGGAGCTGTTTTTT. This translates into CASSELAGNTGELFF.